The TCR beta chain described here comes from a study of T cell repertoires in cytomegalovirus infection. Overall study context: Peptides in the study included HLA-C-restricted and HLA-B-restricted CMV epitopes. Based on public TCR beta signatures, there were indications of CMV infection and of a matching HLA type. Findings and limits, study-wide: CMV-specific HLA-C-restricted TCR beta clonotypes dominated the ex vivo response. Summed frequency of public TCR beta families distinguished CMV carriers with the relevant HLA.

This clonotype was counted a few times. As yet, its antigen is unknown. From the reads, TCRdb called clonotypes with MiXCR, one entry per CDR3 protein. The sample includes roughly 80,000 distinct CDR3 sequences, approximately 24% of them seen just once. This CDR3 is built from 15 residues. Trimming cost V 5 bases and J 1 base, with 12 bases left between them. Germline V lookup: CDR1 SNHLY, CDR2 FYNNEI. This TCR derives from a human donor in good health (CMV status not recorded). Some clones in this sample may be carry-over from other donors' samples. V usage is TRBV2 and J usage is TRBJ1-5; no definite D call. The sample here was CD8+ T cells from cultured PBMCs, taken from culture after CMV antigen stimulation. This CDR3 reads CASSSHLTSNQPQHF. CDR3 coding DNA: TGTGCCAGCAGTAGTCATCTTACCAGCAATCAGCCCCAGCATTTT.